Included here is one T cell receptor beta chain sequence, with context. Its antigen is not known. These data come from a study of human T cells and chemical hapten exposure. Time point noted: patch test 1, 2 weeks after DPC sensitization. Regarding treatment: therapeutic diphenylcyclopropenone sensitization with weekly scalp DPC. Study-wide results and limits: There was no change with DPC sensitization in TCRs above 1 in 1000 frequency. Positively correlated with patch test score were the counts of PT1 expanded TCRs.

Germline-derived CDR1 and CDR2 are SQVTM and ANQGSEA. Trimming left V 3 bases short and J 3 bases short, with 10 bases between. The CDR3 has 13 residues. TCRdb ran MiXCR on the RACE reads and lists one entry per CDR3 protein. Seen here are fewer than 150,000 distinct CDR3 sequences, approximately 15% observed once, and the top ten hold approximately 0.92%. The receptor was isolated from a man between 18 and 35 years old with alopecia areata. Some clones in this sample may be carry-over from other donors' samples. The chain is built from TRBV29-1 and TRBJ2-3, with no clear D. The source was whole blood, collected in connection with sensitization to the hapten diphenylcyclopropenone (DPC). CDR3 residues: CSVELGLTDTQYF. The DNA of the CDR3 is TGCAGCGTTGAGTTGGGCCTAACAGATACGCAGTATTTT.